This T cell receptor (beta chain) was captured in a study of CD8+CD57+ T cells in acquired aplastic anemia. Study results and limitations: CD8+ Simpson's diversity did not differ significantly between patients and controls.

In the case of this clonotype: Its antigen is unidentified.

Genomic DNA was employed as the template in profiling TCR beta VDJ and CDR3. TCRdb reanalysed the reads using MiXCR and keeps one entry per CDR3 protein. The table includes fewer than 250,000 distinct CDR3 sequences, 40% to 60% detected once. V dropped 3 bases and J dropped 4 bases, with 16 bases sitting between them. CDR3 length: 15 residues. Germline loops: CDR1 SGHNT, CDR2 YENEEA. Only patients with CD8+CD57+ cell expansion on flow cytometry were chosen for sequencing. The chain employs TRBV11-3 and TRBJ2-7, with D unclear. The sequence derives from a human donor with aplastic anemia. Specimen: sorted CD4+, CD8+, or CD8+CD57+ T cells (not recorded which) from PBMCs. The CDR3 DNA reads as TGTGCCAGCAGCTTTACCCATCTATATGGGTACGAGCAGTACTTC. Protein sequence: CASSFTHLYGYEQYF.